This T cell receptor (beta chain) was identified during a study of high-grade serous ovarian cancer treatment subgroups. Study summary: Samples averaged roughly 15,000 reads and 7,000 or so unique TCR beta rearrangements. Study-level points and caveats: Tumors within one patient showed repertoire similarity of roughly 0.1 to 0.8. CDR1 and CDR2 were left unanalyzed; analyses focused on CDR3. Clonal relatedness tracked neoantigen level, and by trend copy number and mutation load.

Only in-frame clones appear in the TCRdb table, and some are missing; sequencing was by immunoSEQ multiplex PCR. Here the sample spans roughly 3,500 clones, 76% being singletons. For this clone: Its antigen is undetermined.

Tumor tissue was taken before any definitive surgery or chemotherapy was given. CDR1 and CDR2 from the germline V gene are MNHNS and SASEGT. The V and J ends lost 3 bases and 4 bases respectively, with 12 bases between them. This CDR3 is 14 amino acids long. The sequence was obtained from a human donor with high-grade serous ovarian cancer. Input material: tumor tissue. The chain joins TRBV6-1 to TRBJ1-2, with TRBD1 as a possible D gene (5 bases). The CDR3 spells CASSEWDPPYGYTF. The CDR3 region has the DNA TGTGCCAGCAGTGAGTGGGACCCCCCCTATGGCTACACCTTC.